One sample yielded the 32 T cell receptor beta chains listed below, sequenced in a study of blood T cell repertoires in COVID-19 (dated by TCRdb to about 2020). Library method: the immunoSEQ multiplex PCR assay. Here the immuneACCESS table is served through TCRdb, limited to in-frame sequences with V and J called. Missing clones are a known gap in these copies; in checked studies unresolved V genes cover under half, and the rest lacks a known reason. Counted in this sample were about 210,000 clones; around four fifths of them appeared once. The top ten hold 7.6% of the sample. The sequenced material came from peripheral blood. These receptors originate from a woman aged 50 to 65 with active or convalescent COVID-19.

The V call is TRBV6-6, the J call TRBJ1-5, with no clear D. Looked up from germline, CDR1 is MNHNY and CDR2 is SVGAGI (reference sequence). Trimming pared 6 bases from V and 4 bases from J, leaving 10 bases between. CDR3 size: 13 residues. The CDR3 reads CASSPEGNQPQHF. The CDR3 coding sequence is TGTGCCAGCAGCCCGGAGGGAAATCAGCCCCAGCATTTT.

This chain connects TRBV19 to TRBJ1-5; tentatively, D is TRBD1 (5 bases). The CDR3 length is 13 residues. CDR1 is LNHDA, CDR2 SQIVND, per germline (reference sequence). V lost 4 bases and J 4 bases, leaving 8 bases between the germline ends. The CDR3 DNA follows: TGTGCCAGTAGTACTAGACAGAATCAGCCCCAGCATTTT. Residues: CASSTRQNQPQHF.

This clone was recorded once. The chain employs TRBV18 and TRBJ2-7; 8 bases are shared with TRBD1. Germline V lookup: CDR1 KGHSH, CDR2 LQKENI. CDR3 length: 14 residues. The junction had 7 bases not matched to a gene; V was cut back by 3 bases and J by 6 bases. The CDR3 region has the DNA TGTGCCAGCTCACCCGCGCAGGGGGCGAGCGAGCAGTACTTC. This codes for CASSPAQGASEQYF.

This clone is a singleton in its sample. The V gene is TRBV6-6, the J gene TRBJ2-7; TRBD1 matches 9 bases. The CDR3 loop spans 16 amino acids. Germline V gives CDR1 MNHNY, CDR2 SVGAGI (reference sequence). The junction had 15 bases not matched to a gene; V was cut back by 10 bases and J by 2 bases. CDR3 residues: CANIWSGTGTPYEQYF. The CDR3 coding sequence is TGTGCCAATATCTGGTCCGGGACAGGGACTCCCTACGAGCAGTACTTC.

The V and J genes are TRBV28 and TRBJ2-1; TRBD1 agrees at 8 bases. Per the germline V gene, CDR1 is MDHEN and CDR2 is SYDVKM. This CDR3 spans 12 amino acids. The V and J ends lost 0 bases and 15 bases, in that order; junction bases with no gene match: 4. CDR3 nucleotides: TGTGCCAGCAGTTTATGGGACAGGGATCCGTTCTTC. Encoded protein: CASSLWDRDPFF.

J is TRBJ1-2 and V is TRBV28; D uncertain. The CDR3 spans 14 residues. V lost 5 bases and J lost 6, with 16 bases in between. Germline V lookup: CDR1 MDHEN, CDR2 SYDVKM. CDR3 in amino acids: CASSLNRGLDGYTF. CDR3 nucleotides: TGTGCCAGCAGTCTGAATCGAGGGCTGGATGGCTACACCTTC.

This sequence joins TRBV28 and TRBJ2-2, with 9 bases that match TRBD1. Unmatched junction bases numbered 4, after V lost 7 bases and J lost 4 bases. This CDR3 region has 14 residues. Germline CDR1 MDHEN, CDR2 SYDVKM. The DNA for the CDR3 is TGTGCCAGCACCGGGACAGGGACCACCGGGGAGCTGTTTTTT. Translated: CASTGTGTTGELFF.

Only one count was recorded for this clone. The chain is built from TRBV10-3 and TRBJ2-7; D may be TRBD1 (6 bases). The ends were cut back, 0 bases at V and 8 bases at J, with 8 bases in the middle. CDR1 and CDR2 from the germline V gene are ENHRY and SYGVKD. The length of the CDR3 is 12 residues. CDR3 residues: CAISESQGKQYF. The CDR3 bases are TGTGCCATCAGTGAGTCACAGGGTAAGCAGTACTTC.

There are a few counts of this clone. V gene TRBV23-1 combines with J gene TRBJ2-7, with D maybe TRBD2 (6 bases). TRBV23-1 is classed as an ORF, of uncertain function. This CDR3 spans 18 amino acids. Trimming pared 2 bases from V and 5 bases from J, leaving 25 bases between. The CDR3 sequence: CASSQNAGFSRGFHEQYV. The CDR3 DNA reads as TGCGCCAGCAGTCAAAATGCCGGATTCTCCCGGGGGTTCCACGAGCAGTACGTC.

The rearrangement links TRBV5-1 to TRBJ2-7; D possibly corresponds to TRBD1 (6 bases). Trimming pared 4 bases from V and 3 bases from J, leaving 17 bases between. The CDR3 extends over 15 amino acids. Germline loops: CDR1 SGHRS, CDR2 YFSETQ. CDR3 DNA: TGCGCCAGCAGCCCGGGACGAGGGGGATACTACGAGCAGTACGTC. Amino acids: CASSPGRGGYYEQYV.

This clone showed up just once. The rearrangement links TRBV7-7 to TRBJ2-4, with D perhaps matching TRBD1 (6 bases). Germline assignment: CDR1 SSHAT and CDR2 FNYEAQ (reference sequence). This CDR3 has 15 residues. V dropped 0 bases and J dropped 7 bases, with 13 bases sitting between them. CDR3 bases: TGTGCCAGCAGCTTAGCGGGGGCAGGGGATAACATTCAGTACTTC. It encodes CASSLAGAGDNIQYF. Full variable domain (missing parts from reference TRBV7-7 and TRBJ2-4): GAGVSQSPRYKVTKRGQDVTLRCDPISSHATLYWYQQALGQGPEFLTYFNYEAQPDKSGLPSDRFSAERPEGSISTLTIQRTEQRDSAMYRCASSLAGAGDNIQYFGAGTRLSVL.

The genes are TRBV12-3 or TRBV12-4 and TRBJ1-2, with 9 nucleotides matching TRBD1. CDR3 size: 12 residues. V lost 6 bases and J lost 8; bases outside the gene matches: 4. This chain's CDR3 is CASRGTGRGYTF. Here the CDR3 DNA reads TGTGCCAGCAGGGGGACAGGGCGAGGCTACACCTTC.

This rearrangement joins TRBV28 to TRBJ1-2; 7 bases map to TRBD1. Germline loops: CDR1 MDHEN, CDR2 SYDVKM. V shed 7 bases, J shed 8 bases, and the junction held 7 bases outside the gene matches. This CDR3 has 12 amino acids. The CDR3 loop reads CASKSTGEGYTF. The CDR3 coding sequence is TGTGCCAGCAAAAGCACAGGGGAAGGCTACACCTTC.

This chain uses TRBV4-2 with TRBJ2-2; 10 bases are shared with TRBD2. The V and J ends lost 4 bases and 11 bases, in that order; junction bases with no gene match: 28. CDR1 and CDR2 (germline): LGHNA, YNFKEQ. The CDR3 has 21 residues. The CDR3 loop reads CASSPLSGGMKLKTTGLELFF. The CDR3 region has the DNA TGTGCCAGCAGCCCCCTTAGCGGGGGGATGAAATTAAAAACCACCGGGTTAGAGCTGTTTTTT.

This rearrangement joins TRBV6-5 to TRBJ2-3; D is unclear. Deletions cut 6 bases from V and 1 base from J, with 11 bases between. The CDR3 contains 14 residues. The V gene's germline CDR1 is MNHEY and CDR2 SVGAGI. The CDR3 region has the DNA TGTGCCAGCAGGAAAGCCGGTGGCACAGATACGCAGTATTTT. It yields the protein CASRKAGGTDTQYF.

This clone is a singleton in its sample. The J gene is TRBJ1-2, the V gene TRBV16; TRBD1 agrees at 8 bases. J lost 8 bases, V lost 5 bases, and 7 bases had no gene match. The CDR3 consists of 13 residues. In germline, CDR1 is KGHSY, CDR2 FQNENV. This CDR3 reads CASSSDRDFGYTF. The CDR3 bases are TGTGCCAGCAGCTCGGACAGGGATTTCGGCTACACCTTC. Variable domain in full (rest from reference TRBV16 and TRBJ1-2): GEEVAQTPKHLVRGEGQKAKLYCAPIKGHSYVFWYQQVLKNEFKFLISFQNENVFDETGMPKERFSAKCLPNSPCSLEIQATKLEDSAVYFCASSSDRDFGYTFGSGTRLTVV.

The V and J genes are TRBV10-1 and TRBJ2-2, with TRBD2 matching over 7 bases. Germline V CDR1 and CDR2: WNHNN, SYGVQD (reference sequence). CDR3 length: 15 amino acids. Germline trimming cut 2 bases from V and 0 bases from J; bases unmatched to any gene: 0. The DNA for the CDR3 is TGCGCCAGCAGTGAGGGGGGGGCGAACACCGGGGAGCTGTTTTTT. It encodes CASSEGGANTGELFF.

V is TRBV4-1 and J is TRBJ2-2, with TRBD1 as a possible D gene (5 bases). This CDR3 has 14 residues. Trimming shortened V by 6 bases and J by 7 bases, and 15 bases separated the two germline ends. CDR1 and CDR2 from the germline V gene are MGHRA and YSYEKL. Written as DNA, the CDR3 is TGCGCCAGCAGTACAGGCTTGACCCTCGGGGAGCTGTTTTTT. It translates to CASSTGLTLGELFF.

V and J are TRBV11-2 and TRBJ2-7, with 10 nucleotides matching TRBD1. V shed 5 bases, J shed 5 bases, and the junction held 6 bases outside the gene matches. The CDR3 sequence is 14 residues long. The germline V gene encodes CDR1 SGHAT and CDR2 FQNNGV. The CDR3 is CASSPRDRGHEQYF. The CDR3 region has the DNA TGTGCCAGCAGCCCCCGGGACAGGGGCCACGAGCAGTACTTC.

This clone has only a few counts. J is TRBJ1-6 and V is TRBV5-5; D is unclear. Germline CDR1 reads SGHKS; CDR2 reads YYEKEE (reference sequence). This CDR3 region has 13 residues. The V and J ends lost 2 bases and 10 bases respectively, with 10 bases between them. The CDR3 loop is CASSFREGSPLHF. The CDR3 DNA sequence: TGTGCCAGCAGCTTCCGGGAAGGATCACCCCTCCACTTT.

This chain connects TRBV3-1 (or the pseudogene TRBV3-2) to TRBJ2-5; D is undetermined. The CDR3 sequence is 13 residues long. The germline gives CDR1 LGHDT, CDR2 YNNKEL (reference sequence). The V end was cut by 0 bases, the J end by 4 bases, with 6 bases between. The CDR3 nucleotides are TGTGCCAGCAGCCAAGACCTCCGAGAGACCCAGTACTTC. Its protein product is CASSQDLRETQYF.

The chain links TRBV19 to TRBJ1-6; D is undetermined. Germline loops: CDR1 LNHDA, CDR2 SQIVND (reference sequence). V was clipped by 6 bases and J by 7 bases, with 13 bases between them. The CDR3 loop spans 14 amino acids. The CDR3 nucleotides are TGTGCCAGTAGATTTCGCGTTTCAAATTCACCCCTCCACTTT. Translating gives CASRFRVSNSPLHF.

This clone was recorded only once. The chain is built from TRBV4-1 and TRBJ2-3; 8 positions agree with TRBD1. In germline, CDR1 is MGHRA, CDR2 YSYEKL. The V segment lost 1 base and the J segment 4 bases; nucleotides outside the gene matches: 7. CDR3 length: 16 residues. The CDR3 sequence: CASSQGRDRSADTQYF. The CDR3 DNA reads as TGCGCCAGCAGCCAAGGGCGGGACAGGTCCGCAGATACGCAGTATTTT.

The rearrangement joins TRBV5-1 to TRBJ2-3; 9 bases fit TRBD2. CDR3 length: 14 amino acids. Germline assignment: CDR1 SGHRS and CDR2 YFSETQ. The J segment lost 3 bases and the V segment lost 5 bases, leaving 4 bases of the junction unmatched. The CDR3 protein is CASSSSGRTDTQYF. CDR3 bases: TGCGCCAGCAGTTCGAGCGGGAGGACAGATACGCAGTATTTT.

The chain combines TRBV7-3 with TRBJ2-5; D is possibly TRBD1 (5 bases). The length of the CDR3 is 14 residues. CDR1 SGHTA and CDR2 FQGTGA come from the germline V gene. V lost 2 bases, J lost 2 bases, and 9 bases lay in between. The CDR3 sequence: CASSLGHGQETQYF. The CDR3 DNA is TGTGCCAGCAGCTTAGGACACGGACAAGAGACCCAGTACTTC.

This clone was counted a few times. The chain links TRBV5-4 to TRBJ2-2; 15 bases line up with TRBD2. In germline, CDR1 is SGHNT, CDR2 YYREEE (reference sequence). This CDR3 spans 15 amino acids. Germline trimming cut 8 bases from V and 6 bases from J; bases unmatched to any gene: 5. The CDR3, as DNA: TGTGCCAGTGGGACTAGCGGGGGGTTAGCCGGGGAGCTGTTTTTT. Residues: CASGTSGGLAGELFF.

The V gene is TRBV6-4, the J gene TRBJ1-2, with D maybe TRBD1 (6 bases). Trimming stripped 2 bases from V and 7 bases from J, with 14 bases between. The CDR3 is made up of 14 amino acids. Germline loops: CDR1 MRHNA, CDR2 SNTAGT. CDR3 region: CASSDLWQGTGYTF. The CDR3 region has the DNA TGTGCCAGCAGTGACCTATGGCAGGGGACTGGCTACACCTTC.

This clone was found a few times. Here the CDR3 reads CASSSPRTGLRGYTF. CDR3 DNA: TGTGCCAGCAGTTCTCCAAGGACAGGCTTGCGGGGCTACACCTTC. This chain connects TRBV28 to TRBJ1-2; 7 bases are a match to TRBD1. Germline lookup yields CDR1 MDHEN and CDR2 SYDVKM. The length of the CDR3 is 15 residues. V was pared by 4 bases and J by 8 bases, with 13 bases of the junction left unmatched.

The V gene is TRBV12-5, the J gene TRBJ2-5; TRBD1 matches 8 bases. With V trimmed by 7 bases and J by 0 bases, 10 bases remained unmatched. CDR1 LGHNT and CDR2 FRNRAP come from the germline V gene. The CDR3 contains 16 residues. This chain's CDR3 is CASAPPGGAYQETQYF. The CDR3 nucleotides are TGTGCTAGTGCCCCACCAGGGGGCGCCTACCAAGAGACCCAGTACTTC.

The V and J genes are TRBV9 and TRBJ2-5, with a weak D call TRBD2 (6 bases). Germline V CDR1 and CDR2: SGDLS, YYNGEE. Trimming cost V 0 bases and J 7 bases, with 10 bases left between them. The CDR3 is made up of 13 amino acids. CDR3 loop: CASSVGEDVTQYF. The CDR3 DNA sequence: TGTGCCAGCAGCGTAGGGGAGGACGTGACCCAGTACTTC. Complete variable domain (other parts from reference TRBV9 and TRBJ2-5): DSGVTQTPKHLITATGQRVTLRCSPRSGDLSVYWYQQSLDQGLQFLIQYYNGEERAKGNILERFSAQQFPDLHSELNLSSLELGDSALYFCASSVGEDVTQYFGPGTRLLVL.

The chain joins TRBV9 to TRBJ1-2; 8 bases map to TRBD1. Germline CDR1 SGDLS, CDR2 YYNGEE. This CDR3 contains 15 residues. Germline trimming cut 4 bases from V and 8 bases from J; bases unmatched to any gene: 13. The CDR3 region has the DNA TGTGCCAGCAGCATTGGGGACAGGCAAAACGGGGGCTACACCTTC. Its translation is CASSIGDRQNGGYTF.

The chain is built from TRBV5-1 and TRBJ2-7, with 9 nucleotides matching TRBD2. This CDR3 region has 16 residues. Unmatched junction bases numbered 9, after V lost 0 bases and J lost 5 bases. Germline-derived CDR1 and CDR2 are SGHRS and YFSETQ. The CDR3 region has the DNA TGCGCCAGCAGCTTGGAGGTTAGCGGGAGCGGGGACGAGCAGTACTTC. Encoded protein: CASSLEVSGSGDEQYF.